Reported below is one T cell receptor beta chain. This sample is drawn from a study of blood T cell repertoires in COVID-19. Study context: The United States, Italy and Spain supplied acute and convalescent COVID-19 samples. PBMCs, B-cell-depleted T cells, or T cells provided the cDNA or gDNA that made up the material.

In the authors' methods: For nucleated cells, counts were estimated from reference gene primer amplification. Assay used: immunoSEQ multiplex PCR; TCRdb lists only in-frame clones, some missing. Clone size and V and J calls were adopted from that table, with D and trimming inferred from the DNA. The data show over 30,000 clones, almost 90% seen once. V was trimmed by 4 bases and J by 0 bases, leaving 15 bases between them. The CDR3 sequence is 17 residues long. Germline-derived CDR1 and CDR2 are LGHNA and YSLEER. Material: peripheral blood. The chain carries TRBV4-3 and TRBJ1-4; D gene unclear. The sequence was collected from a man aged 70 or older with acute or convalescent COVID-19. The CDR3 DNA follows: TGCGCCAGCAGCCCGGGGAAAGTTTCGGCAACTAATGAAAAACTGTTTTTT. This sequence encodes CASSPGKVSATNEKLFF.